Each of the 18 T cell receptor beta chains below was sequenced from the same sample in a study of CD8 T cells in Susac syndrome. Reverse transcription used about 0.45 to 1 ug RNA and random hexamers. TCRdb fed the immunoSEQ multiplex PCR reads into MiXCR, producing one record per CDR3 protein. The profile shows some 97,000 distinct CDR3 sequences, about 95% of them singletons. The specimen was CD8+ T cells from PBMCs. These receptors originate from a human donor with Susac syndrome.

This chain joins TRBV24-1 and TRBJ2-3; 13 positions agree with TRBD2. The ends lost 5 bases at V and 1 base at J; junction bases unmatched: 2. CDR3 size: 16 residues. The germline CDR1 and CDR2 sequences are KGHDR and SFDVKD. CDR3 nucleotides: TGTGCCACCAGTGGCGGACTAGCGGGAGGCACAGATACGCAGTATTTT. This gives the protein CATSGGLAGGTDTQYF.

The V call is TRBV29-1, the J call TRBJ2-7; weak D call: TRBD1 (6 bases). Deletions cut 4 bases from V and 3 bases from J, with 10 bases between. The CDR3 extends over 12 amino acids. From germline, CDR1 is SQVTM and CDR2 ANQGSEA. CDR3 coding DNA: TGCAGCGTTGGGGACACCTACTACGAGCAGTACTTC. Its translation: CSVGDTYYEQYF.

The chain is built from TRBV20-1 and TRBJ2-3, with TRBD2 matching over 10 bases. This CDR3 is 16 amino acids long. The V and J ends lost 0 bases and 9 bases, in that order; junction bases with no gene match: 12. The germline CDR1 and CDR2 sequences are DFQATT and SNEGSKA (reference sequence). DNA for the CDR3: TGCAGTGCTAGAGATCCCCCAGCGGGAGGGCTGGGGACGCAGTATTTT. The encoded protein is CSARDPPAGGLGTQYF.

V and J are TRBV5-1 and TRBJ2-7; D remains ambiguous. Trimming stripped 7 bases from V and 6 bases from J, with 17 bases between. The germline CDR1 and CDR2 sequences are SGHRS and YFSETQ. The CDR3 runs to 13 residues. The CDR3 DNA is TGCGCCAGCTACTCGGTCTCCTATTGCGAGCAGTACTTC. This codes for CASYSVSYCEQYF.

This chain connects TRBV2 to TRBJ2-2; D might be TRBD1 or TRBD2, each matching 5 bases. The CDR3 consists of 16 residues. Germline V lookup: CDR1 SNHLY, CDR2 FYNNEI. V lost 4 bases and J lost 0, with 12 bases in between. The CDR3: CASSGGASTNTGELFF. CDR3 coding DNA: TGTGCCAGCAGTGGTGGGGCTAGCACGAACACCGGGGAGCTGTTTTTT.

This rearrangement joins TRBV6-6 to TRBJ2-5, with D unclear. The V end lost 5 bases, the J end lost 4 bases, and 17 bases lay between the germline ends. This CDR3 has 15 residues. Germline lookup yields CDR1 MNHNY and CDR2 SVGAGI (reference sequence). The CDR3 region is CASSPFRGSGETQYF. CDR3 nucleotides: TGTGCCAGCAGTCCATTTCGAGGAAGTGGAGAGACCCAGTACTTC.

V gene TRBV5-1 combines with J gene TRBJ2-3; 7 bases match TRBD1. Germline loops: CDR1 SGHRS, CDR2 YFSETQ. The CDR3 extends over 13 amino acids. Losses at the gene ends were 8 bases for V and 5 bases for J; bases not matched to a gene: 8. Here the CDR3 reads CASTGVGGDTQYF. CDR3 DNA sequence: TGCGCCAGTACAGGGGTTGGCGGAGATACGCAGTATTTT.

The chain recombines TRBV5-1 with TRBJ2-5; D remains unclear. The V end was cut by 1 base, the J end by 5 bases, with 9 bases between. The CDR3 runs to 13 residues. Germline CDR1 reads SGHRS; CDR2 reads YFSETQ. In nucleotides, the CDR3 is TGCGCCAGCAGCTTGACTCAGTCGGAGACCCAGTACTTC. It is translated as CASSLTQSETQYF.

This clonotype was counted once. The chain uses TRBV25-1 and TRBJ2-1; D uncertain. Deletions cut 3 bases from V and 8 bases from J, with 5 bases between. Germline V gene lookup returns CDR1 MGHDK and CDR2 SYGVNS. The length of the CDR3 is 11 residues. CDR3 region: CASSDGDEQFF. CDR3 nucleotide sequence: TGTGCCAGCAGTGATGGTGATGAGCAGTTCTTC.

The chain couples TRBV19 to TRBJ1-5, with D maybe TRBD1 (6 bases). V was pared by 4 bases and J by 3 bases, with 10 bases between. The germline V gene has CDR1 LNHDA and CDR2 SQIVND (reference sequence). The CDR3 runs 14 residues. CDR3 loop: CASSNGQSNQPQHF. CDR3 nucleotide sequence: TGTGCCAGTAGTAATGGACAGTCCAATCAGCCCCAGCATTTT.

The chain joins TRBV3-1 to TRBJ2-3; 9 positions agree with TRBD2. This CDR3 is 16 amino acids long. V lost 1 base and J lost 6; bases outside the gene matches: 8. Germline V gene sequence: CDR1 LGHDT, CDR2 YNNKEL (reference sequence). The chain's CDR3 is CASSQGAGGPWDTQYF. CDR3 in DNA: TGTGCCAGCAGCCAAGGGGCGGGGGGGCCATGGGATACGCAGTATTTT.

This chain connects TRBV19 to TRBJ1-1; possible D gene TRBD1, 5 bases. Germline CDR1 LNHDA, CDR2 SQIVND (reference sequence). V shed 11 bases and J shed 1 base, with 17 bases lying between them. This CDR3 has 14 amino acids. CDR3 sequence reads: CAVADSLGNTEAFF. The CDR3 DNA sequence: TGTGCCGTGGCCGACAGTCTTGGGAACACTGAAGCTTTCTTT.

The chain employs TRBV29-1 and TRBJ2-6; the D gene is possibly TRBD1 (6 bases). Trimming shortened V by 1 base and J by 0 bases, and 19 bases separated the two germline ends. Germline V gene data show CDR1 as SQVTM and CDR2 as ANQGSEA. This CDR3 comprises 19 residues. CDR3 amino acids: CSVEGRQADPYSGANVLTF. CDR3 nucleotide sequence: TGCAGCGTTGAAGGGCGACAGGCCGACCCCTACTCTGGGGCCAACGTCCTGACTTTC.

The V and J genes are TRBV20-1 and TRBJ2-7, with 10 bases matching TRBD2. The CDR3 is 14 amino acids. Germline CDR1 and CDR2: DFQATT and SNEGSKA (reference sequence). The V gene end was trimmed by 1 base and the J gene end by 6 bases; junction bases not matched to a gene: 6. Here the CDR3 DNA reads TGCAGTGCTAGAGTCCAGCGGGAGGGTTTCGAGCAGTACTTC. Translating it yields CSARVQREGFEQYF.

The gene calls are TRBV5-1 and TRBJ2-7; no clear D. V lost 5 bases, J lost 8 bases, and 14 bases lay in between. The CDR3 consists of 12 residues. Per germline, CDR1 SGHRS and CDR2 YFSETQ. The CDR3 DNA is TGCGCCAGCAGTCAAGACGACCCAAAGCAGTACTTC. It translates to CASSQDDPKQYF. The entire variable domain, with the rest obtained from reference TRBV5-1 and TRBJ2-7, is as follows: KAGVTQTPRYLIKTRGQQVTLSCSPISGHRSVSWYQQTPGQGLQFLFEYFSETQRNKGNFPGRFSGRQFSNSRSEMNVSTLELGDSALYLCASSQDDPKQYFGPGTRLTVT.

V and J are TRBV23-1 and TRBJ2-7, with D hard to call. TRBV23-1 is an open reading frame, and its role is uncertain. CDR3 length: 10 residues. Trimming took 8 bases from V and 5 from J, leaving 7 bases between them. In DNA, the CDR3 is TGCGCCAGCCGCGTCCACGAGCAGTACTTC. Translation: CASRVHEQYF.

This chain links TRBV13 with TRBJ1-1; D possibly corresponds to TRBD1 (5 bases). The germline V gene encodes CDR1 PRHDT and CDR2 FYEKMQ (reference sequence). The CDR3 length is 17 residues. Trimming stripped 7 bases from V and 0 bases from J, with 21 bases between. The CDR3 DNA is TGTGCCAGCACCCAGATGGGGGGGTGGGGGATGAACACTGAAGCTTTCTTT. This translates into CASTQMGGWGMNTEAFF.

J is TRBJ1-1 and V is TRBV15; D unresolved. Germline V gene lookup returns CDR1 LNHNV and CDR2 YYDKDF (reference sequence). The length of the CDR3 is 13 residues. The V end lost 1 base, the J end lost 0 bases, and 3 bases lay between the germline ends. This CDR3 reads CATSRALNTEAFF. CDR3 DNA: TGTGCCACCAGCAGAGCTTTGAACACTGAAGCTTTCTTT.